This is a list of T cell receptor beta chains from one sample in a study of graft-versus-host responses after intestinal transplantation. The antigens these receptors bind are not known. The assay was immunoSEQ multiplex PCR, and TCRdb's table has in-frame clones only and misses some. The repertoire has 93,000 or so clones, under 95% of them found once; the top ten carry approximately 1%. This specimen consisted of unstimulated CD8+ T cells sorted from spleen or lymph node cells, obtained before intestinal transplant. The receptors were sampled from a human donor who received an intestinal transplant. The CDR3 runs from the conserved cysteine through the conserved F or W. The D gene is left open where the match is weak. Where a row states a size, it is once, few, many or the class of an expanded clone; other rows omit it.

>TRBV5-4|NA|NA|TRBJ2-7
TGTGCCAGCAGCCCCTTCGGGGAAATCGAGCAGTACTTC
CASSPFGEIEQYF
>TRBV7-6|TRBD1|NA|TRBJ2-1
TGTGCCAGCAGCTTGAACAGGGGCCTCTACAATGAGCAGTTCTTC
CASSLNRGLYNEQFF
>TRBV19|NA|few|TRBJ2-7
TGTGCCAGTAGCCACGGGGACTACGAGCAGTACTTC
CASSHGDYEQYF
>TRBV27|TRBD1|NA|TRBJ1-4
TGTGCCAGCAGCCCCGGGACAGGGGGGAAACTGTTTTTT
CASSPGTGGKLFF
>TRBV2|TRBD1|NA|TRBJ1-5
TGTGCCAGCAGTCAACCTAGGGGACAGGAGGATCAGCCCCAGCATTTT
CASSQPRGQEDQPQHF
>TRBV10-3|NA|NA|TRBJ1-2
TGTGCCATCAGTGAGCCGGACCTTTCTGGGGCTATCTATGGCTACACCTTC
CAISEPDLSGAIYGYTF
>TRBV11-2|NA|NA|TRBJ2-1
TGTGCCAGCAGCTTCACCCGGGACAGCGGGTATGAGCAGTTCTTC
CASSFTRDSGYEQFF
>TRBV6-5|NA|NA|TRBJ2-3
TGTGCCAGCCGACTTCGAACAGGCTACACAGATACGCAGTATTTT
CASRLRTGYTDTQYF
>TRBV2|NA|NA|TRBJ2-1
TGTGCCAGGCTTTCTAGGCGGGGCTCCTACAATGAGCAGTTCTTC
CARLSRRGSYNEQFF
>TRBV18|NA|NA|TRBJ2-1
TGTGCCAGCTCACCGGTCGCTGGACAGTCATTTTCTGCCGACAATGAGCAGTTCTTC
CASSPVAGQSFSADNEQFF
>TRBV9|TRBD1|NA|TRBJ1-2
TGTGCCAGCAGCGTAGCCCAGGGGCAGGGGGCCCCTTTGGGCTATGGCTACACCTTC
CASSVAQGQGAPLGYGYTF
>TRBV6-5|TRBD1|NA|TRBJ1-5
TGTGCCAGCAGTTACTCAGGGGGCAGCAATCAGCCCCAGCATTTT
CASSYSGGSNQPQHF
>TRBV11-2|NA|NA|TRBJ2-7
TGTGCCAGCAGCTTAGGGTACCAGGAACAGGAGGGGTACGAGCAGTACTTC
CASSLGYQEQEGYEQYF
>TRBV10-2|NA|NA|TRBJ1-5
TGCGCCAGCAGTGAGTTCGTAGTGAGACAGCCCCAGCATTTT
CASSEFVVRQPQHF
>TRBV6-1|TRBD2|NA|TRBJ2-1
TGTGCCAGCAGTGAAGTTTGGGGGCTAGCGGGGGCTGGCAATGAGCAGTTCTTC
CASSEVWGLAGAGNEQFF
>TRBV7-6|NA|NA|TRBJ2-3
TGTGCCAGCAGTTACGGGAGCACAGATACGCAGTATTTT
CASSYGSTDTQYF
>TRBV7-9|TRBD2|NA|TRBJ2-7
TGTGCCAGCAGCTTAGAACGGGGGGGCTACGAGCAGTACTTC
CASSLERGGYEQYF
>TRBV4-1|NA|few|TRBJ2-7
TGCGCCAGCAGCCAAGTGGGGGAAAACGAGCAGTACTTC
CASSQVGENEQYF
>TRBV2|NA|NA|TRBJ2-5
TGTGCCAGTGACATAGGGGGTTGGGAGACCCAGTACTTC
CASDIGGWETQYF
>TRBV4-1|TRBD1|NA|TRBJ1-1
TGCGCCAGCAGCCAAGTGGTACAGGGGGACACTGAAGCTTTCTTT
CASSQVVQGDTEAFF
>TRBV27|NA|once|TRBJ2-2
TGTGCCAGCAGTTTCCAGTGGGCCGGGGAGCTGTTTTTT
CASSFQWAGELFF
>TRBV5-6|NA|NA|TRBJ2-1
TGTGCCAGCAGCTTGGGTCTAGCGAATGAGCAGTTCTTC
CASSLGLANEQFF
>TRBV27|TRBD2|few|TRBJ2-3
TGTGCCAGCAGTTTTGGGACTACTATCACAGATACGCAGTATTTT
CASSFGTTITDTQYF
>TRBV6-5|NA|NA|TRBJ1-1
TGTGCCAGCAGTTACTCGAGCCTAGCTGAAGCTTTCTTT
CASSYSSLAEAFF
>TRBV20-1|NA|NA|TRBJ2-3
TGCAGTGCCTACACAGATACGCAGTATTTT
CSAYTDTQYF
>TRBV6-5|TRBD1|NA|TRBJ2-5
TGTGCCAGCAGTCGACAGGGAGAACAAGAGACCCAGTACTTC
CASSRQGEQETQYF
>TRBV7-6|NA|NA|TRBJ2-3
TGTGCCAGCAGCCCACCAGGGCGCCTAGATACGCAGTATTTT
CASSPPGRLDTQYF
>TRBV13|NA|NA|TRBJ2-2
TGTGCCAGCAGCCCGGGAACAGGGTCCACCGGGGAGCTGTTTTTT
CASSPGTGSTGELFF
>TRBV5-1|NA|once|TRBJ1-2
TGCGCCAGCAGGTTGGAGGACTTGGCAGGGTGGAATAACTATGGCTACACCTTC
CASRLEDLAGWNNYGYTF
>TRBV7-9|TRBD1|NA|TRBJ2-6
TGTGCCAGCAGCTTAGGTACAGGGGATAGGCGTGGGGCCAACGTCCTGACTTTC
CASSLGTGDRRGANVLTF
>TRBV2|NA|NA|TRBJ2-7
TGTGCCAGCTCCGGGACACCCCACAGGTTGGTCTACGAGCAGTACTTC
CASSGTPHRLVYEQYF
>TRBV30|NA|NA|TRBJ1-4
TGTGCCTGGAACGGGGTTGGGGAAAAACTGTTTTTT
CAWNGVGEKLFF
>TRBV6-5|NA|once|TRBJ1-1
TGTGCCAGCAGTTACGCCATCGGGGCTTTCTTT
CASSYAIGAFF
>TRBV5-6|NA|NA|TRBJ1-5
TGTGCCAGCAGCCTCGGGGTCACCAACACTCAGCCCCAGCATTTT
CASSLGVTNTQPQHF